This TCR beta chain was captured in a study of blood T cell repertoires in COVID-19. The overall study: Specimens from acute and convalescent COVID-19 originated in the United States, Italy and Spain. T cells, B-cell-depleted T cells, or PBMCs provided the cDNA or gDNA that served as material.

Authors' analysis steps: The authors estimated nucleated cell counts from reference gene primer amplification. The method was immunoSEQ multiplex PCR; TCRdb's version includes in-frame clones alone and lacks a portion of them. That table gives V, J and clone size, and the DNA gave D and trimming. The sample includes 150,000 or so clones, around 80% seen only once; the top ten take 3.5% to 5%. J lost 4 bases, V lost 4 bases, and 10 bases had no gene match. Germline loops: CDR1 SGHRS, CDR2 YFSETQ. The CDR3 covers 16 residues. This TCR was recovered from an elderly woman with active or convalescent COVID-19. Material: peripheral blood. The genes are TRBV5-1 and TRBJ2-5; TRBD2 matches at 10 bases. The CDR3 loop reads CASSLLSGGAGETQYF. The CDR3 bases are TGCGCCAGCAGCCTTCTAAGCGGGGGGGCCGGAGAGACCCAGTACTTC.